This record concerns one T cell receptor (beta chain) sequence. The specificity of this receptor is unknown. No much larger clone exists at a distance of one base, and base qualities are not known. The trim is 3 bases for V and 4 bases for J, with a gap of 16 bases between the germline ends. From the cysteine up to the phenylalanine, the CDR3 has a length of 16 residues. Kept here is only the CDR3 DNA, which spans 48 bases and is read in frame from base 1. From the germline V gene, CDR1 is MRHNA and CDR2 is SNTAGT. The CDR3 regions of human TCRbeta chains were subjected to immunosequencing. As for the authors' bioinformatics: TCRs in the repertoires were matched against a reference library of SARS-CoV-2-specific TCRs that had been generated with the MIRA antigen-specificity platform. Breadth was defined as the fraction of unique TCRs that were SARS-CoV-2-associated, and depth was defined as the fraction of total T cells that were SARS-CoV-2-associated. Using the MIRA data, each spike-specific TCR was assigned both to the spike region to which the TCR was reactive and to a CD4 or CD8 class. Log10-transformed breadth and depth values were compared by one-way ANOVA with Sidak's multiple comparisons tests. Sourced from immuneACCESS, this table was stored by TCRdb with only in-frame sequences that have V and J called. A share of the clones is absent; for the studies checked, an unresolved V gene accounts for under half, and the remainder has no known explanation. Clone size and the V and J calls come from that table; the DNA yielded D and trimming. Within this sample are around 80,000 clones, with around 82% of them counted one time only. The leading ten clones occupy roughly 1.3% of the sample.

These data come from a study of T cell responses to AZD1222 COVID-19 vaccine (dated by TCRdb to the early 2020s). About the investigation overall: A total of about 240 trial participants underwent TCR sequencing, of whom 207 received two doses of AZD1222 and approximately 25 received two doses of the MenACWY control vaccine. Trial participants were enrolled by age into 18-55, 56-69 and 70-plus year subgroups, with approximately 150, 28 and 58 TCR-sequenced participants respectively.

In light of the paper, this sample's time point label describes: about 28 days (+/-7) after the second vaccine dose. Because spike-specific TCR depth and breadth did not differ between the two schedules, AZD1222 recipients who got a second dose at roughly 4 weeks were pooled with those who got a second dose at roughly 12 weeks. Vaccinee samples were obtained from the UK trials COV001 and COV002, which included a single-blind randomized controlled phase 2/3 trial of AZD1222 (ChAdOx1 nCoV-19) in healthy adults. For TCRbeta chain sequencing, PBMC samples from trial participants were taken at day 0 and at day 28 after the second dose. General study outcomes and caveats: In the small 56-69-year group, the increase in depth fell short of significance, most likely because of low power. Conclusions about previously exposed vaccinees are limited, since just 5 or 6 AZD1222 recipients were seropositive for SARS-CoV-2 at baseline. Most participants were white British and females outnumbered males, and the authors suggested that clonal diversity may have been underestimated. The whole spike protein was spanned by vaccine-associated CD4 TCRs, and dominant responses were seen in regions 160-218 and 743-854. Epitopes outside the regions mutated in the B.1.351 and B.1.1.7 variants were reportedly recognized by nearly half of the unique spike-specific TCRs. Because no samples from the day 14 peak response were available, repertoires could be characterized only after the peak T cell response. After two AZD1222 doses, both the breadth and the depth of spike-specific TCRs were significantly higher than at day 0 and than in MenACWY recipients.

The rearrangement joined TRBV6-4 to TRBJ2-1; the D gene is perhaps TRBD2, on 6 matching bases. This TCR was recovered from an adult who received the AZD1222 COVID-19 vaccine. The sample in question was peripheral blood, obtained 28 days after the second AZD1222 dose. CDR3 region: CASSEEASGSYNEQFF. The nucleotide sequence reads TGTGCCAGCAGTGAAGAGGCCAGCGGGTCTTACAATGAGCAGTTCTTC.